This T cell receptor beta chain was captured in a study of Graves' ophthalmopathy and Graves' hyperthyroidism. From RNA, the CDR3 regions of TCR beta chains were amplified and sequenced. RT-PCR with HTBI primers came first, then second-round multiplex PCR. TCRdb reanalysed the multiplex PCR reads using MiXCR and keeps one entry per CDR3 protein. The sample has almost 750,000 distinct CDR3 sequences; about 44% are singletons. With 10 bases removed from V and 4 bases from J, the gap between germline ends came to 16 bases. CDR1 and CDR2 from the germline V gene are ENHRY and SYGVKD. The CDR3 is 13 residues long. This clonotype was counted once. Its antigen is not known. A clone one base away is much larger, so this may be a read error. Study-wide findings and caveats: Most thyroid clonotypes expanded beyond 0.001 frequency were also found in blood. The model forecast ophthalmopathy progression, reaching under 71% sensitivity and 72% to 75% specificity.

The V and J genes are TRBV10-3 and TRBJ1-2; a possible D gene is TRBD1 (5 bases). Sequencing was carried out using peripheral blood. This TCR came from an adult man with Graves' ophthalmopathy. The CDR3 sequence: CASSRRDVYGYTF. For the CDR3, the DNA is TGTGCCAGCAGCCGCCGGGACGTCTATGGCTACACCTTC.